This T cell receptor beta chain was sequenced for a study of blood T cell repertoires in COVID-19. On the study more broadly: The cDNA or gDNA used as material had been derived from T cells, B-cell-depleted T cells, or PBMCs.

Germline assignment: CDR1 MDHEN and CDR2 SYDVKM. The CDR3 length is 13 residues. V shed 8 bases, J shed 4 bases, and the junction held 7 bases outside the gene matches. This clone has a single count. TCRdb keeps only in-frame clones here, not all; method: immunoSEQ multiplex PCR. The table has 400,000 or so clones, 85% to 90% seen once; the top ten hold more than 0.95%. The material sequenced was PBMCs or T cells enriched from blood (not recorded which). The chain is built from TRBV28 and TRBJ1-1; 7 bases align to TRBD1. The receptor's source is a man aged 30-40 years who had recovered from COVID-19. The CDR3 here is CASRTGPATEAFF. The CDR3 DNA follows: TGTGCCAGCCGGACAGGCCCCGCCACTGAAGCTTTCTTT. The whole variable domain, filled in from reference TRBV28 and TRBJ1-1, reads DVKVTQSSRYLVKRTGEKVFLECVQDMDHENMFWYRQDPGLGLRLIYFSYDVKMKEKGDIPEGYSVSREKKERFSLILESASTNQTSMYLCASRTGPATEAFFGQGTRLTVV.